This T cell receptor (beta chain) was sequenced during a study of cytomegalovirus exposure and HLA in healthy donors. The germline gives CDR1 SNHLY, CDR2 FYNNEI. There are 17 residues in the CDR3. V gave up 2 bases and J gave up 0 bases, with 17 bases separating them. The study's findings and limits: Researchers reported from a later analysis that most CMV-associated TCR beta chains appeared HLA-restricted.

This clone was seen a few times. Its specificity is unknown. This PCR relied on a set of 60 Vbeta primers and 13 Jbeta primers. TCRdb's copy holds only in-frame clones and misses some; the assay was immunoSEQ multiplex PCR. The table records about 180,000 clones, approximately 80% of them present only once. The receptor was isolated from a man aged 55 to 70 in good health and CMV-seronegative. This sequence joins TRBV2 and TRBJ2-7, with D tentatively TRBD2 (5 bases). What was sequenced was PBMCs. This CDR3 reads CASSEPLDWGDSYEQYF. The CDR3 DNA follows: TGTGCCAGCAGTGAACCACTTGACTGGGGAGACTCCTACGAGCAGTACTTC.